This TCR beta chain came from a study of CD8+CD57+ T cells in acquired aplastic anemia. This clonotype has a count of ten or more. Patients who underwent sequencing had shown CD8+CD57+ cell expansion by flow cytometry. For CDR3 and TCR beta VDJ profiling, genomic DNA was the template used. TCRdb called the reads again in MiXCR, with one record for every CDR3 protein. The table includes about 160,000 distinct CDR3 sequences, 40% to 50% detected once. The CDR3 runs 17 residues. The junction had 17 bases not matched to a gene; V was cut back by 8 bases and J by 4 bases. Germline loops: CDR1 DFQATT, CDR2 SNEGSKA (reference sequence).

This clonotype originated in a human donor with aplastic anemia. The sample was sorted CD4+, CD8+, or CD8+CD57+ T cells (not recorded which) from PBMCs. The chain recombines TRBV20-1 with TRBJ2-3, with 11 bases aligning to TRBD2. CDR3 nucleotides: TGCAGTACCAAAAGACTAGCGGGAACTAGGGGGGCAGATACGCAGTATTTT. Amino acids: CSTKRLAGTRGADTQYF.